The T cell receptor (beta chain) under discussion was sequenced for a study of blood T cell repertoires in COVID-19. Generated by immunoSEQ multiplex PCR, the TCRdb table keeps only in-frame clones and is missing some. The sample has some 220,000 clones; just under 85% are singletons. V was pared by 11 bases and J by 5 bases, with 9 bases of the junction left unmatched. CDR3 length: 15 amino acids. The germline CDR1 and CDR2 sequences are SNHLY and FYNNEI. This clonotype was obtained from a man in his fifties or sixties with acute or convalescent COVID-19. The chain has TRBV2 and TRBJ2-2, with 12 bases that match TRBD1. The source material was peripheral blood. The DNA of the CDR3 is TGTGCCGGCTTGCCGGGACAGGGGGCGACCGGGGAGCTGTTTTTT. Amino acid sequence: CAGLPGQGATGELFF.